The TCR beta chain described here comes from a study of CDR3 diversity in severe acne. Germline CDR1 and CDR2: SGHVS and FQNEAQ. V was shortened by 9 bases and J by 5 bases, with 10 bases between the two germline ends. This CDR3 has 12 amino acids. This clonotype is labeled as medium-sized (0.01 to 0.1%). TCRdb re-called the PCR reads with MiXCR, one entry per CDR3 protein. The sample lists roughly 81,000 distinct CDR3 sequences, roughly half occurring once. The origin of this receptor is a male donor in good health, serving as a control. The sequencing input was blood. V gene TRBV7-8 combines with J gene TRBJ2-2; D perhaps matches TRBD2 (5 bases). In DNA form, the CDR3 reads TGTGCCAGTAAATGGGAGACCGGGGAGCTGTTTTTT. It codes for CASKWETGELFF.